The rows below give T cell receptor beta chains drawn from one sample of a study of Tregs in tolerant kidney transplant recipients. Assay used: immunoSEQ multiplex PCR; TCRdb lists only in-frame clones, some missing. The repertoire holds about 77,000 clones, less than 98% seen once, with approximately 0.52% in the top ten. The sample in question was CD4+ T cells from blood, obtained before the transplant. Every receptor here comes from a human donor who received a combined kidney and bone marrow transplant. Each CDR3 is given with its conserved first and last residue. D genes are given only for firm matches. Rows may omit the clone size; those that give it use once, few, many or a size class.

CDR3aa: CAIRLSGGAGETQYF
CDR3nt: TGTGCCATCAGGCTTAGCGGGGGGGCCGGAGAGACCCAGTACTTC
abundance: .
j_gene: TRBJ2-5
d_gene: TRBD2
v_gene: TRBV10-3

CDR3aa: CASSIAVGGLRDTQYF
CDR3nt: TGTGCCAGTAGTATAGCGGTGGGAGGCCTTCGGGATACGCAGTATTTT
abundance: once
j_gene: TRBJ2-3
d_gene: .
v_gene: TRBV19

CDR3aa: CASSLEEGALHF
CDR3nt: TGTGCCAGCAGCTTAGAAGAAGGGGCCCTCCACTTT
abundance: .
j_gene: TRBJ1-6
d_gene: .
v_gene: TRBV7-9

CDR3aa: CSVSSSGQGAPNEKLFF
CDR3nt: TGCAGCGTTTCAAGCTCCGGACAGGGGGCTCCTAATGAAAAACTGTTTTTT
abundance: .
j_gene: TRBJ1-4
d_gene: TRBD1
v_gene: TRBV29-1

CDR3aa: CASSYRDTNYGYTF
CDR3nt: TGTGCCAGCAGTTACAGGGATACTAACTATGGCTACACCTTC
abundance: .
j_gene: TRBJ1-2
d_gene: .
v_gene: TRBV21-1

CDR3aa: CASTGAGANVLTF
CDR3nt: TGTGCCAGTACAGGGGCTGGGGCCAACGTCCTGACTTTC
abundance: .
j_gene: TRBJ2-6
d_gene: TRBD1
v_gene: TRBV7-7

CDR3aa: CAWSSGHSEAFF
CDR3nt: TGTGCCTGGAGTTCGGGACACAGTGAAGCTTTCTTT
abundance: .
j_gene: TRBJ1-1
d_gene: .
v_gene: TRBV30

CDR3aa: CASRRDTGREQYF
CDR3nt: TGTGCCAGCAGAAGGGACACCGGCCGCGAGCAGTACTTC
abundance: .
j_gene: TRBJ2-7
d_gene: .
v_gene: TRBV7-8

CDR3aa: CASSLGQKTYEQYF
CDR3nt: TGCGCCAGCAGCTTGGGACAGAAGACCTACGAGCAGTACTTC
abundance: .
j_gene: TRBJ2-7
d_gene: .
v_gene: TRBV5-1

CDR3aa: CASGTAETQYF
CDR3nt: TGTGCCAGCGGGACTGCCGAGACCCAGTACTTC
abundance: .
j_gene: TRBJ2-5
d_gene: .
v_gene: TRBV6-5

CDR3aa: CASSQRTGIGELFF
CDR3nt: TGTGCCAGCAGCCAACGGACAGGGATCGGGGAGCTGTTTTTT
abundance: few
j_gene: TRBJ2-2
d_gene: TRBD1
v_gene: TRBV7-7

CDR3aa: CASSQETFYNEQFF
CDR3nt: TGCGCCAGCAGCCAAGAGACTTTCTACAATGAGCAGTTCTTC
abundance: .
j_gene: TRBJ2-1
d_gene: .
v_gene: TRBV4-3

CDR3aa: CASSPRLTSPEAFF
CDR3nt: TGTGCCAGCAGTCCTCGACTAACTAGTCCTGAAGCTTTCTTT
abundance: .
j_gene: TRBJ1-1
d_gene: .
v_gene: TRBV11-3

CDR3aa: CASSYDYTDTQYF
CDR3nt: TGTGCCAGCAGCTACGACTACACAGATACGCAGTATTTT
abundance: once
j_gene: TRBJ2-3
d_gene: .
v_gene: TRBV7-2

CDR3aa: CASSSVLAVVGSGELFF
CDR3nt: TGCGCCAGCAGCTCAGTTCTAGCGGTTGTTGGGTCCGGGGAGCTGTTTTTT
abundance: few
j_gene: TRBJ2-2
d_gene: TRBD2
v_gene: TRBV5-1

CDR3aa: CAWSTGTGPYGYTF
CDR3nt: TGTGCCTGGAGTACCGGGACAGGGCCCTATGGCTACACCTTC
abundance: .
j_gene: TRBJ1-2
d_gene: TRBD1
v_gene: TRBV30

CDR3aa: CASSLDRGSGYGYTF
CDR3nt: TGCGCCAGCAGCTTAGACAGGGGATCGGGCTATGGCTACACCTTC
abundance: .
j_gene: TRBJ1-2
d_gene: TRBD1
v_gene: TRBV5-1

CDR3aa: CASSLVGAGEETQYF
CDR3nt: TGTGCCAGCAGCTTAGTAGGGGCAGGGGAAGAGACCCAGTACTTC
abundance: .
j_gene: TRBJ2-5
d_gene: .
v_gene: TRBV7-2

CDR3aa: CASSLAAVLAGEQFF
CDR3nt: TGTGCCAGCAGCTTAGCGGCAGTACTAGCGGGAGAGCAGTTCTTC
abundance: .
j_gene: TRBJ2-1
d_gene: TRBD2
v_gene: TRBV7-2

CDR3aa: CASSLWGRVNTEAFF
CDR3nt: TGTGCCAGCAGCTTATGGGGCAGGGTGAACACTGAAGCTTTCTTT
abundance: .
j_gene: TRBJ1-1
d_gene: .
v_gene: TRBV7-2

CDR3aa: CSVERTGKETQYF
CDR3nt: TGCAGCGTTGAAAGGACAGGAAAAGAGACCCAGTACTTC
abundance: .
j_gene: TRBJ2-5
d_gene: TRBD1
v_gene: TRBV29-1